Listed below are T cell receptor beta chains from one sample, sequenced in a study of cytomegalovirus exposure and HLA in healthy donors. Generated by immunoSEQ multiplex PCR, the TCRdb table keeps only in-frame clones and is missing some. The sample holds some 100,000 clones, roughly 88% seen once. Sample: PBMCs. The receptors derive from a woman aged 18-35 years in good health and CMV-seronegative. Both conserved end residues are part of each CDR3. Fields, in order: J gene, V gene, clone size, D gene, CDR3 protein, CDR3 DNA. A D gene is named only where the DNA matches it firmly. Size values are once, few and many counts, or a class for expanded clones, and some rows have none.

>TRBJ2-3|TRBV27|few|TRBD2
CASSFERDGYPSTDTQYF
TGTGCCAGCAGTTTTGAGCGGGACGGGTACCCGAGCACAGATACGCAGTATTTT
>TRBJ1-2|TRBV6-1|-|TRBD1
CASVNRGMRGYTF
TGTGCCAGCGTGAACAGGGGGATGAGGGGCTACACCTTC
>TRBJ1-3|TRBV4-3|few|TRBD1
CASSQATGGVRNTIYF
TGCGCCAGCAGCCAAGCTACAGGGGGCGTAAGAAACACCATATATTTT
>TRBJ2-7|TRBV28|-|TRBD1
CASSTGGYEQYF
TGTGCCAGCAGTACAGGGGGCTACGAGCAGTACTTC
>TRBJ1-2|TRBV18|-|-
CASSPGTGSIGYTF
TGTGCCAGCTCACCCGGCACAGGAAGTATCGGCTACACCTTC
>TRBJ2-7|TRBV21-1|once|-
CASSKLASGLSYEQYF
TGTGCCAGCAGCAAGTTGGCTAGCGGCCTCTCCTACGAGCAGTACTTC
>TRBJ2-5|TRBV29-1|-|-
CSATGAGETQYF
TGCAGCGCTACAGGTGCCGGGGAGACCCAGTACTTC
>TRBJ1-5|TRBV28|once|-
CASNLEENQPQHF
TGTGCCAGCAACCTAGAGGAGAATCAGCCCCAGCATTTT
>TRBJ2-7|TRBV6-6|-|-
CASSYRQGEQYF
TGTGCCAGCAGTTACCGCCAGGGCGAGCAGTACTTC
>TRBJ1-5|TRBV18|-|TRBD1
CASSPRGTALDQPQHF
TGTGCCAGCTCACCACGCGGGACAGCCTTAGATCAGCCCCAGCATTTT
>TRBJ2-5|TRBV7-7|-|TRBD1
CASSLGLAGGTQYF
TGTGCTAGCAGCTTAGGATTGGCAGGGGGGACCCAGTACTTC
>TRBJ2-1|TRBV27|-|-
CASSLSPTGHLEQFF
TGTGCCAGCAGTTTATCGCCCACCGGACATTTGGAGCAGTTCTTC
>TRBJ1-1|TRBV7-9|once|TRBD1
CSSSLAKIQGEGMNTEAFF
TGTTCCAGCAGCTTAGCGAAGATACAGGGGGAGGGGATGAACACTGAAGCTTTCTTT
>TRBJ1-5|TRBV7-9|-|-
CSSSLAEDSRSNQPQHF
TGTTCCAGCAGCTTAGCGGAAGACAGCCGTAGCAATCAGCCCCAGCATTTT
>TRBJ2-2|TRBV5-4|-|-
CASSLVGRRTGELFF
TGTGCCAGCAGCTTGGTCGGGAGACGGACCGGGGAGCTGTTTTTT
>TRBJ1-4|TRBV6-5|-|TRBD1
CASSSISGTGLFF
TGTGCCAGCAGCTCAATCTCCGGGACAGGGCTGTTTTTT
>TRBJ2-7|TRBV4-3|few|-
CASSQDIERVLGSEQYF
TGCGCCAGCAGCCAAGATATTGAGAGGGTTCTGGGTAGCGAGCAGTACTTC
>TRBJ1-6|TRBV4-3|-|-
CASSQVPGGFNSPLHF
TGCGCCAGCAGCCAAGTCCCAGGAGGTTTTAATTCACCCCTCCACTTT
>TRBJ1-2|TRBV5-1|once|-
CASGEGGGYTF
TGCGCCAGCGGGGAGGGAGGTGGCTACACCTTC
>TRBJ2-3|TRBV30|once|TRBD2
CAWSSGRARDTQYF
TGTGCCTGGAGCAGCGGGAGGGCCCGGGATACGCAGTACTTT
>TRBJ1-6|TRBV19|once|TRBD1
CASSNQGASISPLHF
TGTGCCAGTAGTAACCAGGGGGCGAGTATTTCACCCCTCCACTTT
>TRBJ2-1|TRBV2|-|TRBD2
CAIKGGLAGGSDNEQFF
TGTGCCATTAAGGGGGGCTTAGCGGGAGGCTCTGACAATGAGCAGTTCTTC
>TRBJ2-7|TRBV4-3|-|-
CASSQDSSYEQYF
TGCGCCAGCAGCCAAGATAGCAGCTACGAGCAGTACTTC
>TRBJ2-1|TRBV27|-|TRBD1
CASSRGQGVYNEQFF
TGTGCCAGCAGTAGGGGACAGGGAGTGTACAATGAGCAGTTCTTC
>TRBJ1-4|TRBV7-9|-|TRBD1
CASSFGDRSNEKLFF
TGTGCCAGCAGCTTTGGGGACAGATCTAATGAAAAACTGTTTTTT
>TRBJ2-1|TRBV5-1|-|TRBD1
CASSLYRGNEQFF
TGCGCCAGCAGCTTGTACAGGGGCAATGAGCAGTTCTTC
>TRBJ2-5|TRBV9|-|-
CASSWGVSLAETQYF
TGTGCCAGCAGCTGGGGGGTAAGCTTGGCAGAGACCCAGTACTTC
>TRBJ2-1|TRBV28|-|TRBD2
CASSPVGAGARAEQFF
TGTGCCAGCAGCCCAGTAGGGGCGGGAGCGCGCGCTGAGCAGTTCTTC
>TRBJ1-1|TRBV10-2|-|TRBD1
CASRLDRGRNTEAFF
TGCGCCAGCAGACTAGACAGGGGGAGGAACACTGAAGCTTTCTTT
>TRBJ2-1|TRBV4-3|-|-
CASSQGLDYNEQFF
TGCGCCAGCAGCCAAGGACTCGACTACAATGAGCAGTTCTTC
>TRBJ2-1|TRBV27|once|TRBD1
CASSAGTGNYNEQFF
TGTGCCAGCAGTGCCGGGACAGGGAACTACAATGAGCAGTTCTTC
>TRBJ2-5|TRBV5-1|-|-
CASSLPSEGVGGETQYF
TGCGCCAGCAGCTTGCCATCGGAGGGTGTAGGAGGAGAGACCCAGTACTTC
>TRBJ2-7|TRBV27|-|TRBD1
CASTLLGQGGEQYF
TGTGCCAGCACCTTACTGGGACAGGGGGGCGAGCAGTACTTC
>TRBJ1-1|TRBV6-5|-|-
CASKLGGNTEAFF
TGTGCCAGCAAATTAGGGGGGAACACTGAAGCTTTCTTT
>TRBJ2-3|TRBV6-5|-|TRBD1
CAAGTGGGGQYF
TGTGCCGCAGGGACAGGGGGCGGAGGGCAGTATTTT
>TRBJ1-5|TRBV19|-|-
CASSGWASPQHF
TGTGCCAGTAGTGGTTGGGCTTCCCCCCAGCATTTT
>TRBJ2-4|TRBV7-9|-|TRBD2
CASSLPLAGDIDIQYF
TGTGCCAGCAGCTTGCCCCTGGCGGGAGACATAGACATTCAGTACTTC
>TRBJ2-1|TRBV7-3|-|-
CASSPEGGGYNEQFF
TGTGCCAGCAGCCCGGAAGGTGGCGGCTACAATGAGCAGTTCTTC
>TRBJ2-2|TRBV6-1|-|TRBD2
CASSRTSDTGELFF
TGTGCCAGCAGCCGGACTAGCGACACCGGGGAGCTGTTTTTT
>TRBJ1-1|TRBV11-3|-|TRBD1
CASSAEQGGAFF
TGTGCCAGCAGCGCAGAACAGGGGGGAGCTTTCTTT
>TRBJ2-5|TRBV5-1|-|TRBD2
CASSYETSGGKGETQYF
TGCGCCAGCAGCTACGAGACTAGCGGGGGTAAGGGGGAGACCCAGTACTTC
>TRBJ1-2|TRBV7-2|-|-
CASSLGAQGLTYGYTF
TGTGCCAGCAGCTTAGGGGCGCAGGGTCTTACTTATGGCTACACCTTC
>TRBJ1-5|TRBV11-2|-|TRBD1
CASSQTTGGRQPQHF
TGTGCCAGCAGCCAAACGACAGGGGGACGGCAGCCCCAGCATTTT
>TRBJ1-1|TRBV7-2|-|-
CASSLGRGGTEAFF
TGTGCCAGCAGCTTAGGCCGGGGTGGGACAGAAGCTTTCTTT
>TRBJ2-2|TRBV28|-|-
CASGTPANTGELFF
TGTGCCAGCGGGACTCCCGCGAACACCGGGGAGCTGTTTTTT
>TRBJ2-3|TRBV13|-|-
CASSPRWTDTQYF
TGTGCCAGCAGCCCCCGGTGGACAGATACGCAGTATTTT
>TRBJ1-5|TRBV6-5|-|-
CASSYATAHNQPQHF
TGTGCCAGCAGTTACGCGACAGCGCACAATCAGCCCCAGCATTTT
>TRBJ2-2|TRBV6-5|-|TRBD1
CASSPDRGLTGELFF
TGTGCCAGCAGCCCGGACAGGGGACTGACCGGGGAGCTGTTTTTT
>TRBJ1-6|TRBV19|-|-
CASSKFEYGGSPLHF
TGTGCCAGTAGTAAGTTCGAATACGGAGGTTCACCCCTCCACTTT
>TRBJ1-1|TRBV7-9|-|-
CASSLGGGNTEAFF
TGTGCCAGCAGCTTAGGGGGGGGGAACACTGAAGCTTTCTTT
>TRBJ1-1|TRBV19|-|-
CASLPWGLNTEAFF
TGTGCCAGTCTCCCTTGGGGGCTGAACACTGAAGCTTTCTTT
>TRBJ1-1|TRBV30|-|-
CAWSVRRRNTEAFF
TGTGCCTGGAGTGTACGGAGGAGGAACACTGAAGCTTTCTTT
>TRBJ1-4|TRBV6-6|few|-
CASRREKLFF
TGTGCCAGCCGGAGGGAAAAACTGTTTTTT
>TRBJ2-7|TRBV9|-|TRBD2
CASSVGGREGNYEQYF
TGTGCCAGCAGCGTCGGAGGGCGGGAGGGGAACTACGAGCAGTACTTC
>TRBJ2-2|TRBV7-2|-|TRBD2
CASSHRPSGIVVELFF
TGTGCCAGCAGCCACCGGCCTAGCGGCATCGTAGTCGAGCTGTTTTTT